The 26 T cell receptor beta chains below were found in one sample sequenced in a study of identical twins. MiXCR, applied by TCRdb to the 5' RACE reads, yields one record per CDR3 protein. Among 600,000 to 700,000 distinct CDR3 sequences, around 21% were seen once, and the ten largest hold roughly 4%. This sample also belongs to another study, concerning T cells expressing NK-cell markers.

Sequenced material: PBMCs. These receptors all come from a woman younger than 35 in good health.

V and J are TRBV27 and TRBJ2-1; 14 bases line up with TRBD2. From germline, CDR1 is MNHEY and CDR2 SMNVEV (reference sequence). The CDR3 runs to 16 residues. V dropped 5 bases and J dropped 7; count of bases not matched to a gene: 7. The CDR3 spells CASSPRLAGGLNEQFF. The CDR3 DNA sequence: TGTGCCAGCAGTCCCCGACTAGCGGGGGGGTTAAATGAGCAGTTCTTC.

This rearrangement joins TRBV5-8 to TRBJ2-5; the match to TRBD2 covers 8 bases. Germline V gene lookup returns CDR1 SGHTS and CDR2 YDEGEE. The V and J ends lost 2 bases and 3 bases, in that order; junction bases with no gene match: 6. The CDR3 consists of 15 residues. CDR3 residues: CASSFLRGAEETQYF. The CDR3 nucleotides are TGTGCCAGCAGCTTTTTGCGGGGGGCCGAAGAGACCCAGTACTTC. Drawing the rest from reference TRBV5-8 and TRBJ2-5, the complete variable domain is EAGVTQSPTHLIKTRGQQATLRCSPISGHTSVYWYQQALGLGLQFLLWYDEGEERNRGNFPPRFSGRQFPNYSSELNVNALELEDSALYLCASSFLRGAEETQYFGPGTRLLVL.

The chain couples TRBV9 to TRBJ1-3, with D possibly being TRBD1 (6 bases). The CDR3 has 15 residues. Germline assignment: CDR1 SGDLS and CDR2 YYNGEE. Trimming stripped 0 bases from V and 4 bases from J, with 11 bases between. CDR3 region: CASSVGAGAGNTIYF. The CDR3 DNA reads TGTGCCAGCAGCGTAGGAGCAGGGGCGGGAAACACCATATATTTT.

This chain uses TRBV6-2 or TRBV6-3 with TRBJ2-1; 8 bases agree with TRBD2. CDR1 is MNHEY, CDR2 SVGEGT, per germline. V was clipped by 4 bases and J by 8 bases; unmatched bases: 13. The CDR3 has 16 amino acids. The CDR3 DNA follows: TGTGCCAGCAGTTCTCGTGGGGGAGCGGGAGTCTATGAGCAGTTCTTC. Translating it yields CASSSRGGAGVYEQFF.

This sequence joins TRBV7-2 and TRBJ1-1; TRBD1 is a possible D gene (6 bases). The length of the CDR3 is 15 residues. The V end was cut by 2 bases, the J end by 4 bases, with 14 bases between. Germline assignment: CDR1 SGHTA and CDR2 FQGNSA. The chain's CDR3 is CASSLTFGGPTEAFF. The CDR3 region has the DNA TGTGCCAGCAGCTTAACCTTCGGGGGGCCCACTGAAGCTTTCTTT.

The chain uses TRBV18 and TRBJ2-7; 9 bases line up with TRBD1. Germline V lookup: CDR1 KGHSH, CDR2 LQKENI. The CDR3 is made up of 15 amino acids. V shed 6 bases, J shed 5 bases, and the junction held 11 bases outside the gene matches. The CDR3 region has the DNA TGTGCCAGCTCCATCCGGGACAGGGTGTATCACGAGCAGTACTTC. This sequence encodes CASSIRDRVYHEQYF.

This clonotype was picked up a small number of times. The V call is TRBV9, the J call TRBJ2-1, with D perhaps TRBD2 (5 bases). With 0 bases removed from V and 4 bases from J, the gap between germline ends came to 11 bases. The CDR3 is made up of 15 amino acids. CDR1 and CDR2 from the germline V gene are SGDLS and YYNGEE. For the CDR3, the DNA is TGTGCCAGCAGCGTAGGAGGGTTAGGGTACAATGAGCAGTTCTTC. It encodes CASSVGGLGYNEQFF. Using reference TRBV9 and TRBJ2-1 for the parts outside the CDR3, the full variable domain is DSGVTQTPKHLITATGQRVTLRCSPRSGDLSVYWYQQSLDQGLQFLIQYYNGEERAKGNILERFSAQQFPDLHSELNLSSLELGDSALYFCASSVGGLGYNEQFFGPGTRLTVL.

Only a few counts were recorded for this clonotype. The rearrangement joins TRBV20-1 to TRBJ1-6, with 9 positions matching TRBD1. V shed 6 bases, J shed 5 bases, and the junction held 8 bases outside the gene matches. Germline values: CDR1 DFQATT, CDR2 SNEGSKA (reference sequence). This CDR3 region has 15 residues. Here the CDR3 DNA reads TGCAGTGCCACCCCCTGGACAGGGGATAATTCACCCCTCCACTTT. Residues: CSATPWTGDNSPLHF.

This clonotype was counted between two and nine times. The gene calls are TRBV12-3 or TRBV12-4 and TRBJ1-2; D remains unclear. Between the trimmed V and J ends, which lost 4 bases and 6 bases, there was a span of 6 bases. CDR3 length: 11 residues. The CDR3 bases are TGTGCCAGCAGTTCCTTCAATGGCTACACCTTC. It specifies CASSSFNGYTF.

This clonotype showed up just a few times. The chain carries TRBV9 and TRBJ1-2, with D unclear. The germline V gene encodes CDR1 SGDLS and CDR2 YYNGEE. Trimming took off 4 bases at V and 4 bases at J, with 23 bases between the two ends. The CDR3 is 17 amino acids. CDR3 in DNA: TGTGCCAGCAGCCACGACAAGACCGCGGGAGCTGGCTATGGCTACACCTTC. Its translation: CASSHDKTAGAGYGYTF.

This clonotype appeared many times. The chain couples TRBV4-3 to TRBJ2-3; 11 positions agree with TRBD2. The CDR3 covers 18 residues. Germline CDR1 and CDR2: LGHNA and YSLEER. With V trimmed by 0 bases and J by 3 bases, 8 bases remained unmatched. The CDR3 here is CASSQEVAGGPMTDTQYF. In DNA, the CDR3 is TGCGCCAGCAGCCAAGAAGTAGCGGGAGGGCCTATGACAGATACGCAGTATTTT.

This clonotype was recorded at least ten times. The J gene is TRBJ2-3, the V gene TRBV7-6; TRBD1 agrees at 7 bases. This CDR3 contains 14 residues. Germline lookup yields CDR1 SGHVS and CDR2 FNYEAQ. V shed 4 bases, J shed 4 bases, and the junction held 5 bases outside the gene matches. CDR3 amino acids: CASSSDRDSDTQYF. Written as DNA, the CDR3 is TGTGCCAGCAGCTCCGACAGGGATTCAGATACGCAGTATTTT.

The chain employs TRBV14 and TRBJ2-7; 8 positions match TRBD1. The trim removed 3 bases at V and 3 bases at J, leaving 4 bases unmatched. CDR1 is SGHDN and CDR2 is FVKESK in the germline V gene. CDR3 size: 14 residues. CDR3 region: CASSQSRGHYEQYF. The CDR3 nucleotides read TGTGCCAGCAGCCAGTCCAGGGGGCACTACGAGCAGTACTTC.

The chain links TRBV7-9 to TRBJ1-6, with D uncertain. The germline V gene encodes CDR1 SEHNR and CDR2 FQNEAQ (reference sequence). The CDR3 consists of 15 residues. V lost 1 base and J 8 bases, leaving 12 bases between the germline ends. The CDR3 here is CASSLGNGPYSPLHF. The DNA of the CDR3 is TGTGCCAGCAGCTTAGGGAACGGTCCTTATTCACCCCTCCACTTT.

This clonotype was recorded a few times. The J gene is TRBJ2-7, the V gene TRBV15; a weak D match, TRBD1 (6 bases). Germline V CDR1 and CDR2: LNHNV, YYDKDF (reference sequence). Trimming took off 0 bases at V and 4 bases at J, with 7 bases between the two ends. CDR3 length: 13 residues. CDR3 amino acids: CATSREDSYEQYF. The CDR3 region has the DNA TGTGCCACCAGCAGAGAGGACAGTTACGAGCAGTACTTC.

The chain joins TRBV20-1 to TRBJ2-7, with a weak D call TRBD1 (6 bases). The CDR3 spans 11 residues. Trimming stripped 7 bases from V and 3 bases from J, with 10 bases between. Germline V CDR1 and CDR2: DFQATT, SNEGSKA (reference sequence). The CDR3 sequence is CSGADSYEQYF. The DNA for the CDR3 is TGCAGTGGGGCGGACAGCTACGAGCAGTACTTC.

This clonotype was seen more than once but under ten times. V is TRBV6-6 and J is TRBJ1-2; D ambiguous. Germline V gene sequence: CDR1 MNHNY, CDR2 SVGAGI (reference sequence). Trimming stripped 5 bases from V and 8 bases from J, with 15 bases between. The CDR3 spans 13 residues. The CDR3 DNA reads as TGTGCCAGCAGTATCGGACCGTCACAGGGCTACACCTTC. Protein sequence: CASSIGPSQGYTF.

There are many counts of this clonotype. CDR3: CASSPTRDYRETQYF. DNA of the CDR3: TGTGCCAGCAGCCCGACCCGGGACTATCGCGAGACCCAGTACTTC. The chain carries TRBV7-9 and TRBJ2-5; 7 positions match TRBD2. CDR3 size: 15 residues. The ends lost 5 bases at V and 5 bases at J; junction bases unmatched: 11. CDR1 is SEHNR, CDR2 FQNEAQ, per germline (reference sequence).

This clonotype has only a few counts. J is TRBJ1-6 and V is TRBV29-1, with D perhaps matching TRBD1 (5 bases). Germline CDR1 SQVTM, CDR2 ANQGSEA. The V end lost 0 bases, the J end lost 8 bases, and 11 bases lay between the germline ends. CDR3 length: 14 amino acids. The CDR3 bases are TGCAGCGTTGAAGATGGGCAGACAGATTCACCCCTCCACTTT. Residues: CSVEDGQTDSPLHF.

This clonotype was counted at least ten times. V gene TRBV7-2 combines with J gene TRBJ1-2; perhaps TRBD1 as D (5 bases). The germline V gene encodes CDR1 SGHTA and CDR2 FQGNSA. The CDR3 is 14 amino acids. Trimming took off 4 bases at V and 8 bases at J, with 17 bases between the two ends. CDR3 DNA: TGTGCCAGCAGCTACCTGGCAGGAGGGGAGGGCTACACCTTC. Its protein product is CASSYLAGGEGYTF.

This clonotype was counted only a few times. V is TRBV20-1 and J is TRBJ1-2; a weak D match, TRBD1 (6 bases). Germline V gene sequence: CDR1 DFQATT, CDR2 SNEGSKA (reference sequence). The CDR3 length is 11 residues. The V end was cut by 6 bases, the J end by 8 bases, with 13 bases between. CDR3 coding DNA: TGCAGTGCCAGGACAGTAAGCGGCTACACCTTC. Amino acid sequence: CSARTVSGYTF.

J is TRBJ2-2 and V is TRBV6-2 or TRBV6-3; the D is unclear. In germline, CDR1 is MNHEY, CDR2 SVGEGT. Trimming stripped 2 bases from V and 0 bases from J, with 13 bases between. This CDR3 is built from 17 residues. In nucleotides, the CDR3 is TGTGCCAGCAGTTACGTCGGCCTCCCACCGAACACCGGGGAGCTGTTTTTT. This encodes CASSYVGLPPNTGELFF.

This clonotype was seen many times. The chain couples TRBV6-5 to TRBJ2-1, with a tentative D call TRBD2 (7 bases). The germline CDR1 and CDR2 sequences are MNHEY and SVGAGI. V gave up 4 bases and J gave up 9 bases, with 16 bases separating them. This CDR3 is built from 14 residues. The CDR3 spells CASSSPQGRVEQFF. The CDR3 DNA is TGTGCCAGCAGTTCCCCCCAGGGGAGGGTTGAGCAGTTCTTC.

This clonotype was counted a few times. The CDR3 bases are TGTGCCAGCAGGCCCCCCGGCGGGCACTCTGGGGCCAACGTCCTGACTTTC. Translating it yields CASRPPGGHSGANVLTF. V gene TRBV6-1 combines with J gene TRBJ2-6, with a tentative D call TRBD2 (5 bases). There are 17 residues in the CDR3. Looked up from germline, CDR1 is MNHNS and CDR2 is SASEGT. Trimming removed 6 bases from V and 0 bases from J, with 15 bases in between.

The genes are TRBV6-1 and TRBJ1-6, with a possible D match to TRBD1 (5 bases). Trimming left V 6 bases short and J 9 bases short, with 18 bases between. In germline, CDR1 is MNHNS, CDR2 SASEGT. CDR3 size: 15 residues. The CDR3 spells CASRRGFGGGSPLHF. The CDR3, as DNA: TGTGCCAGCAGGAGAGGGTTCGGGGGGGGTTCACCCCTCCACTTT.

The sample holds many counts of this clonotype. The chain employs TRBV24-1 and TRBJ1-5; the match to TRBD1 covers 10 bases. CDR1 and CDR2 (germline): KGHDR, SFDVKD. This CDR3 is built from 14 residues. Trimming cost V 9 bases and J 10 bases; bases outside gene matches: 11. CDR3 sequence reads: CATLTGTGEEPQHF. Written as DNA, the CDR3 is TGTGCCACCCTTACCGGGACAGGGGAGGAACCCCAGCATTTT.